The clone carrying this T cell receptor beta chain has a single count. The data stem from a study of blood T cell repertoires in COVID-19. Study as a whole: Sources were T cells, B-cell-depleted T cells, or PBMCs; the material itself was cDNA or gDNA.

The CDR3 extends over 14 amino acids. V shed 6 bases and J shed 5 bases, with 16 bases lying between them. Germline lookup yields CDR1 LNHDA and CDR2 SQIVND (reference sequence). Original analysis: Amplifying reference gene primers gave estimates of nucleated cell counts. Profiled with immunoSEQ multiplex PCR; TCRdb holds only in-frame clones, not every one. The V and J calls and clone size are taken from that table; D and trimming were inferred from the DNA. The profile shows about 200,000 clones, around 82% of them singletons. Across roughly 25 US areas, participants ranged in age from roughly 18 to 95 years.

The specimen sequenced was PBMCs or T cells enriched from blood (not recorded which). This clonotype was sampled from a woman in her forties or fifties with acute COVID-19. The chain employs TRBV19 and TRBJ1-1, with D unclear. CDR3: CASSTGPGRTEAFF. The CDR3 coding sequence is TGTGCCAGTAGCACTGGTCCCGGGAGGACTGAAGCTTTCTTT.